The table lists the clone carrying this TCR beta chain with a few counts. As yet, its antigen is unknown. This record belongs to a study of T cell repertoires in cytomegalovirus infection. Background on the study: Evidence of both CMV infection and a matching HLA type came from public TCR beta signatures.

One entry per CDR3 protein, called by TCRdb with MiXCR from the reads. This table holds 450,000 to 550,000 distinct CDR3 sequences, 16% found once. The CDR3 is 14 residues long. V lost 4 bases, J lost 5 bases, and 4 bases stayed unmatched. Study results and caveats: The study found HLA-C-restricted CMV-specific TCR beta clonotypes dominating the ex vivo response. Pooled public TCR beta family frequency picked out CMV carriers with the relevant HLA.

This chain connects TRBV12-3 or TRBV12-4 to TRBJ2-3, with 9 bases matching TRBD2. The clonotype was recovered from a human donor in good health (CMV status not recorded). Some clones in this sample may be carry-over from other donors' samples. The sequenced sample was CD8+ T cells from PBMCs. CDR3: CASSSGLAKDTQYF. CDR3 in DNA: TGTGCCAGCAGTTCGGGACTAGCTAAAGATACGCAGTATTTT.